This is a list of T cell receptor beta chains from one sample in a study of CD8 T cells in Susac syndrome. TCRdb re-called the immunoSEQ multiplex PCR reads through MiXCR, storing one row per CDR3 protein. The sample contains 100,000 to 150,000 distinct CDR3 sequences, around 94% of which appear only once. Source material: CD4+ T cells from PBMCs. These receptors were taken from a human donor in good health. The CDR3 runs from the conserved cysteine through the conserved F or W. D genes are given only for firm matches. The size entry is marked missing in some rows and otherwise reads once, few, many or a size class.

>TRBV20-1|TRBD2|NA|TRBJ2-3
CSAGGRAGRTDTQYF
TGCAGTGCGGGCGGGAGGGCCGGTCGCACAGATACGCAGTATTTT
>TRBV30|NA|NA|TRBJ1-1
CAWSPSGTTLPEAFF
TGTGCCTGGAGTCCTTCCGGGACAACCCTACCTGAAGCTTTCTTT
>TRBV7-9|NA|NA|TRBJ2-5
CASSLEGTQYF
TGTGCCAGCAGCTTAGAGGGGACCCAGTACTTC
>TRBV3-1|NA|NA|TRBJ2-5
CASSLLGQGEETQYF
TGTGCCAGCAGCCTCCTGGGACAAGGGGAAGAGACCCAGTACTTC
>TRBV5-8|TRBD2|NA|TRBJ2-2
CASSHTGLAGEGNTGELFF
TGTGCCAGCAGCCATACGGGACTAGCGGGAGAGGGGAACACCGGGGAGCTGTTTTTT
>TRBV4-3|TRBD1|NA|TRBJ1-1
CASSSGGNTEAFF
TGCGCCAGCAGCTCAGGGGGGAACACTGAAGCTTTCTTT
>TRBV5-6|TRBD2|NA|TRBJ2-3
CASSPSPLAGASDTQYF
TGTGCCAGCAGCCCGAGTCCACTAGCGGGAGCTTCGGATACGCAGTATTTT
>TRBV12-5|TRBD1|NA|TRBJ2-2
CASGPPAGGQPETGELFF
TGTGCTAGTGGCCCCCCGGCAGGGGGCCAACCGGAGACCGGGGAGCTGTTTTTT
>TRBV7-2|TRBD1|NA|TRBJ1-2
CASSLADRNYGYTF
TGTGCCAGCAGCTTAGCGGACAGGAACTATGGCTACACCTTC
>TRBV7-8|TRBD2|NA|TRBJ2-1
CASSLMGGSSYNEQFF
TGTGCCAGCAGCTTAATGGGCGGGAGCTCCTACAATGAGCAGTTCTTC
>TRBV24-1|NA|NA|TRBJ2-3
CATEGSTDTQYF
TGTGCCACAGAAGGAAGCACAGATACGCAGTATTTT
>TRBV20-1|TRBD2|NA|TRBJ2-7
CSATAGGGRTYEQYF
TGCAGTGCTACGGCCGGGGGCGGGAGGACCTACGAGCAGTACTTC
>TRBV5-1|TRBD2|few|TRBJ2-7
CASSFGGSNPYEQYF
TGCGCCAGCAGCTTCGGGGGGAGCAATCCTTACGAGCAGTACTTC
>TRBV29-1|TRBD1|NA|TRBJ1-4
CSVLRTGLNEKLFF
TGCAGCGTGCTAAGGACAGGGCTTAATGAAAAACTGTTTTTT
>TRBV4-1|NA|NA|TRBJ2-3
CASSENVNTDTQYF
TGCGCCAGCAGCGAAAACGTCAACACAGATACGCAGTATTTT
>TRBV3-1|TRBD1|few|TRBJ2-7
CASSQPRTGYEQYF
TGTGCCAGCAGCCAACCCCGGACAGGGTACGAGCAGTACTTC
>TRBV4-1|NA|NA|TRBJ2-1
CASSQDRSTLYNEQFF
TGCGCCAGCAGCCAAGATCGCAGTACTCTCTACAATGAGCAGTTCTTC
>TRBV30|NA|NA|TRBJ1-3
CAWSVGAGSGNTIYF
TGTGCCTGGAGTGTTGGGGCAGGGTCTGGAAACACCATATATTTT
>TRBV7-2|TRBD1|NA|TRBJ1-1
CASSLGDRLMNTEAFF
TGTGCCAGCAGCTTGGGGGACAGGCTCATGAACACTGAAGCTTTCTTT
>TRBV7-9|TRBD1|NA|TRBJ2-7
CASSLKRTGAGMKQYF
TGTGCCAGCAGCTTAAAGCGGACAGGGGCGGGTATGAAGCAGTACTTC
>TRBV6-6|NA|NA|TRBJ1-1
CASSSYTEAFF
TGTGCCAGCAGCTCGTACACTGAAGCTTTCTTT
>TRBV5-6|NA|NA|TRBJ2-1
CASSLQWVEQFF
TGTGCCAGCAGCCTCCAGTGGGTTGAGCAGTTCTTC
>TRBV2|NA|NA|TRBJ2-1
CASSDTSYNEQFF
TGTGCCAGCAGTGACACCTCCTACAATGAGCAGTTCTTC
>TRBV15|TRBD2|NA|TRBJ2-7
CATSRDGLAYEQYF
TGTGCCACCAGCAGAGACGGACTAGCCTACGAGCAGTACTTC
>TRBV6-2/TRBV6-3|TRBD1|NA|TRBJ2-7
CASSSPGQGTYEQYF
TGTGCCAGCAGTTCGCCGGGACAGGGGACCTACGAGCAGTACTTC
>TRBV30|NA|NA|TRBJ2-7
CACTSGPKEQYF
TGTGCCTGTACGTCTGGCCCCAAGGAGCAGTACTTC
>TRBV27|NA|NA|TRBJ2-7
CASSPYPYEQYF
TGTGCCAGCAGTCCTTACCCCTACGAGCAGTACTTC
>TRBV5-1|TRBD1|NA|TRBJ1-4
CASSSTGANEKLFF
TGCGCCAGCAGCTCGACAGGGGCTAATGAAAAACTGTTTTTT
>TRBV20-1|NA|NA|TRBJ2-7
CSARGGPKLHEQYF
TGCAGTGCTAGAGGCGGACCTAAGCTCCACGAGCAGTACTTC
>TRBV5-6|NA|NA|TRBJ1-2
CASSPVEGITF
TGTGCCAGCAGCCCCGTTGAGGGGATCACCTTC
>TRBV27|TRBD1|NA|TRBJ2-7
CASRGDRDSYEQYF
TGTGCCAGCCGTGGCGACAGGGATTCCTACGAGCAGTACTTC
>TRBV14|TRBD1|NA|TRBJ1-1
CASSHTVDRDDTEAFF
TGTGCCAGCAGCCACACGGTGGACAGGGATGACACTGAAGCTTTCTTT
>TRBV6-2/TRBV6-3|TRBD2|once|TRBJ2-1
CATGLAALPGNEQFF
TGTGCCACTGGACTAGCGGCCCTACCGGGAAATGAGCAGTTCTTC
>TRBV2|TRBD1|NA|TRBJ1-1
CASSEGDRGEAFF
TGTGCCAGCAGTGAAGGGGACAGGGGTGAAGCTTTCTTT
>TRBV7-2|TRBD2|NA|TRBJ2-4
CASSPQHGRATAKNIQYF
TGTGCCAGCAGCCCCCAACACGGGAGGGCGACGGCCAAAAACATTCAGTACTTC
>TRBV20-1|TRBD1|NA|TRBJ1-4
CSAGTASNEKLFF
TGCAGTGCTGGGACAGCTTCAAATGAAAAACTGTTTTTT
>TRBV10-3|NA|NA|TRBJ1-3
CAISRDLSSGNTIYF
TGTGCCATCAGCCGGGACCTCTCCTCTGGAAACACCATATATTTT
>TRBV23-1|TRBD2|NA|TRBJ2-7
CAGRPGWAGGSDEQYF
TGCGCCGGCCGTCCGGGATGGGCGGGAGGCTCCGACGAGCAGTACTTC
>TRBV20-1|NA|once|TRBJ1-5
CSARAEGQPQHF
TGCAGTGCTAGAGCTGAGGGCCAGCCCCAGCATTTT
>TRBV14|NA|NA|TRBJ2-5
CASSPRPFETQYF
TGTGCCAGCAGCCCCCGACCCTTTGAGACCCAGTACTTC
>TRBV27|NA|NA|TRBJ2-7
CASRPTGYSEQYF
TGTGCCAGCAGGCCTACAGGATACTCCGAGCAGTACTTC
>TRBV3-1|TRBD2|NA|TRBJ2-1
CASSQDSGGGLYNEQFF
TGTGCCAGCAGCCAAGATTCAGGCGGGGGGCTTTACAATGAGCAGTTCTTC
>TRBV28|TRBD2|NA|TRBJ2-7
CASSPQRELREQYF
TGTGCCAGCAGTCCCCAGCGGGAGCTTAGGGAGCAGTACTTC
>TRBV5-1|NA|NA|TRBJ1-2
CASGERQPGYGYTF
TGCGCCAGCGGCGAAAGACAGCCGGGCTATGGCTACACCTTC